The 9 T cell receptor beta chains presented below share a single source sample, sequenced in a study of cytomegalovirus exposure and HLA in healthy donors. The PCR was carried out with 60 Vbeta primers and 13 Jbeta primers. Data came from immunoSEQ multiplex PCR; TCRdb stores just in-frame clones and leaves some out. This sample carries about 190,000 clones, roughly three quarters of them seen once, and the ten largest clones take over 1.5%. Sequencing used PBMCs. The receptors stem from a woman aged 18-29 years in good health and CMV-seronegative.

The chain combines TRBV10-1 with TRBJ1-5; TRBD1 might be the D (5 bases). Trimming left V 6 bases short and J 2 bases short, with 11 bases between. Germline assignment: CDR1 WNHNN and CDR2 SYGVQD (reference sequence). The CDR3 extends over 14 amino acids. CDR3 DNA sequence: TGCGCCAGCAGGCAGGGAGGGGGCAATCAGCCCCAGCATTTT. Protein product: CASRQGGGNQPQHF.

This clone has just a few counts. V and J are TRBV5-6 and TRBJ2-5, with a weak D call TRBD2 (5 bases). This CDR3 has 13 residues. Per germline, CDR1 SGHDT and CDR2 YYEEEE. V was pared by 4 bases and J by 5 bases, with 12 bases between. Written as DNA, the CDR3 is TGTGCCAGCAGCCGCCCGAGGGTCGAGACCCAGTACTTC. Translated, it gives CASSRPRVETQYF.

The chain has TRBV9 and TRBJ2-3; D is unclear. CDR3 length: 15 residues. The germline V and J ends were trimmed by 1 base and 4 bases, with 13 bases remaining between them. Germline V CDR1 and CDR2: SGDLS, YYNGEE. The CDR3 region is CASSVSASRADTQYF. The CDR3 coding sequence is TGTGCCAGCAGCGTATCGGCTAGTCGCGCAGATACGCAGTATTTT.

The chain combines TRBV10-2 with TRBJ2-2, with 12 bases matching TRBD2. Germline loops: CDR1 WSHSY, CDR2 SAAADI. The CDR3 loop spans 16 amino acids. Germline trimming cut 4 bases from V and 7 bases from J; bases unmatched to any gene: 7. The CDR3 sequence is CASSALAGGPGGELFF. The DNA of the CDR3 is TGCGCCAGCAGTGCGCTAGCGGGGGGGCCTGGCGGGGAGCTGTTTTTT.

The chain couples TRBV15 to TRBJ2-5, with 12 bases identical to TRBD1. Gene TRBJ2-7 matches the end of the DNA better, so the J call may be wrong. The CDR3 totals 16 residues. From germline, CDR1 is LNHNV and CDR2 YYDKDF (reference sequence). The CDR3 DNA follows: TGTGCCACCAGCAGGGGACAGGGGGCGAATATCTACGAGCAGTACTTC. Translation gives CATSRGQGANIYEQYF.

The chain carries TRBV28 and TRBJ2-3, with 7 bases matching TRBD2. The CDR3 loop spans 11 amino acids. J gave up 6 bases and V 10 bases, and 4 bases lay outside the gene matches. Germline V gene data show CDR1 as MDHEN and CDR2 as SYDVKM. This CDR3 reads CATGGADTQYF. DNA for the CDR3: TGTGCCACGGGGGGAGCGGATACGCAGTATTTT.

The chain links TRBV27 to TRBJ1-2; a weak D match, TRBD1 (5 bases). CDR3 length equals 13 residues. The V end was cut by 6 bases, the J end by 8 bases, with 16 bases between. Germline CDR1 MNHEY, CDR2 SMNVEV (reference sequence). The CDR3 region is CASRNGGARGYTF. As DNA, the CDR3 is TGTGCCAGCAGGAACGGGGGAGCCCGCGGCTACACCTTC.

This chain joins TRBV4-1 and TRBJ2-1; D call uncertain. Germline assignment: CDR1 MGHRA and CDR2 YSYEKL. Trimming shortened V by 0 bases and J by 0 bases, and 9 bases separated the two germline ends. The CDR3 is made up of 16 amino acids. DNA for the CDR3: TGCGCCAGCAGCCAAGATGCTTGGGCCTCCTACAATGAGCAGTTCTTC. Its translation: CASSQDAWASYNEQFF.

The chain couples TRBV7-9 to TRBJ2-7; 7 nucleotides line up with TRBD1. The germline V gene encodes CDR1 SEHNR and CDR2 FQNEAQ (reference sequence). V lost 6 bases, J lost 5 bases, and 10 bases stayed unmatched. The CDR3 sequence is 14 residues long. CDR3 protein: CASSGQVEGDEQYF. CDR3 nucleotides: TGTGCCAGCAGTGGACAGGTCGAAGGCGACGAGCAGTACTTC.